This entry describes one T cell receptor (beta chain). The table came from immunoSEQ multiplex PCR; TCRdb's copy has only in-frame clones and leaves some out. The table includes approximately 200,000 clones, roughly 85% detected once. Assignments of participants to cohorts depended upon their own reported clinical history. V trimming: 0 bases; J trimming: 14 bases; junction bases outside the gene matches: 13. Germline V gene sequence: CDR1 SGHDN, CDR2 FVKESK. CDR3 size: 15 residues. This entry belongs to a study of blood T cell repertoires in COVID-19. This TCR was recovered from a man aged 30-40 years who had recovered from COVID-19. Source material: PBMCs or T cells enriched from blood (not recorded which). The J gene is TRBJ2-5, the V gene TRBV14, with 9 positions matching TRBD2. CDR3 sequence: CASSQDVGLAGPRYF. Written as DNA, the CDR3 is TGTGCCAGCAGCCAAGATGTGGGCCTAGCGGGGCCCAGATACTTC. Full variable domain (outside the CDR3, taken from reference TRBV14 and TRBJ2-5): EAGVTQFPSHSVIEKGQTVTLRCDPISGHDNLYWYRRVMGKEIKFLLHFVKESKQDESGMPNNRFLAERTGGTYSTLKVQPAELEDSGVYFCASSQDVGLAGPRYFGPGTRLLVL.